This record covers a single T cell receptor (beta chain). Its antigen is not identified. Germline CDR1 and CDR2: SNHLY and FYNNEI. Trimming took off 7 bases at V and 1 base at J, with 14 bases between the two ends. The CDR3 spans 15 residues. These data come from a study of T cell responses to AZD1222 COVID-19 vaccine. Study-level points and caveats: Researchers report vaccine-associated CD4 TCRs spanning spike, with dominance at 160-218 and 743-854. Increased Spike-specific TCR breadth and depth were observed after two AZD1222 doses. Donors were mostly white British, more females; clonal diversity possibly underestimated.

The table came from immunoSEQ multiplex PCR; TCRdb's copy has only in-frame clones and leaves some out. This sample has 90,000 to 120,000 clones, with roughly 87% found just once. The clonotype comes from an adult who received the AZD1222 COVID-19 vaccine. The rearrangement joins TRBV2 to TRBJ1-5, with a possible D match to TRBD1 (6 bases). The sample in question was peripheral blood, obtained 28 days after the second AZD1222 dose. In DNA, the CDR3 is TGTGCCAGCACAGAACAGGGTCAGAGCAATCAGCCCCAGCATTTT. It translates to CASTEQGQSNQPQHF.